This is a list of T cell receptor beta chains from one sample in a study of OX40 agonist ivuxolimab in advanced cancers. TCRdb's copy holds only in-frame clones and misses some; the assay was immunoSEQ multiplex PCR. The data contain around 73,000 clones, around 89% of them singletons. The sequences come from CD4+ or CD8+ T cells sorted from blood, collected in a trial of the OX40 agonist ivuxolimab. The receptor set was obtained from an adult with an advanced solid tumor such as melanoma, head and neck, liver or kidney cancer. Both conserved end residues are part of each CDR3. Each record gives: J gene, D gene, V gene, CDR3 protein, CDR3 DNA. A D gene is named only where the DNA matches it firmly.

TRBJ2-7	TRBD2	TRBV2	CASKWGGSEQYF	TGTGCCAGCAAATGGGGGGGGTCCGAGCAGTACTTC
TRBJ2-5	TRBD1	TRBV9	CASSLWTGGQETQYF	TGTGCCAGCAGCTTATGGACAGGGGGTCAAGAGACCCAGTACTTC
TRBJ2-1	-	TRBV16	CASSAEHRLRGKRVF	TGTGCCAGCAGCGCAGAACACAGGTTACGGGGCAAAAGAGTCTTC
TRBJ1-4	-	TRBV10-3	CAISEVLDEKLFF	TGTGCCATCAGTGAGGTGCTTGATGAAAAACTGTTTTTT
TRBJ2-7	TRBD1	TRBV27	CASSLSTGSYEQYF	TGTGCCAGCAGTTTATCGACAGGGTCCTACGAGCAGTACTTC
TRBJ2-5	-	TRBV11-2	CASSLIYGQETQYF	TGTGCCAGCAGCTTAATTTACGGACAAGAGACCCAGTACTTC
TRBJ2-2	-	TRBV9	CASSVAGELFF	TGTGCCAGCAGCGTAGCCGGGGAGCTGTTTTTT
TRBJ2-7	TRBD2	TRBV7-3	CASSPTGGEGEQYF	TGTGCCAGCAGCCCGACCGGGGGGGAAGGTGAGCAGTACTTC
TRBJ2-5	-	TRBV6-1	CASRDTNQETQYF	TGTGCCAGCAGGGACACCAATCAAGAGACCCAGTACTTC
TRBJ1-5	TRBD1	TRBV19	CASLTGGQIQPQHF	TGTGCCAGCTTGACAGGGGGCCAAATTCAGCCCCAGCATTTT
TRBJ2-3	TRBD2	TRBV4-1	CASSLPGLPNPADTQYF	TGCGCCAGCAGCCTCCCGGGACTACCCAATCCCGCAGATACGCAGTATTTT